This TCR beta chain is drawn from a study of PD-L1 blockade in urothelial cancer. Study at large: Intravenous atezolizumab, 1,200 mg every 3 weeks, was begun by patients around 2014. T cells numbered a median of roughly 150,000 in the blood samples. As for prior chemotherapy regimens, patients had received 0 to 3. Samples of blood were analyzed 3 weeks (second dose) and 6 weeks after treatment start.

As for time point: peripheral blood 6 weeks after treatment start. This clone was recorded a few times. The table came from immunoSEQ multiplex PCR; TCRdb's copy has only in-frame clones and leaves some out. This table has 48,000 or so clones, approximately 84% appearing once. The germline gives CDR1 SGDLS, CDR2 YYNGEE. V was pared by 3 bases and J by 7 bases, with 9 bases of the junction left unmatched. This CDR3 is built from 14 residues. The chain employs TRBV9 and TRBJ2-5; 7 bases fit TRBD2. This specimen was PBMCs, taken around atezolizumab (anti-PD-L1) treatment. This clonotype originated in a man aged 60-69 years with urothelial cancer. The CDR3 nucleotides read TGTGCCAGCAGCGCCGAGCCGGGACTACCGACCCAGTACTTC. This encodes CASSAEPGLPTQYF. The full variable domain, with the rest looked up from reference TRBV9 and TRBJ2-5, is DSGVTQTPKHLITATGQRVTLRCSPRSGDLSVYWYQQSLDQGLQFLIQYYNGEERAKGNILERFSAQQFPDLHSELNLSSLELGDSALYFCASSAEPGLPTQYFGPGTRLLVL.